Shown below are 8 T cell receptor beta chains from a single sample sequenced in a study of cytomegalovirus exposure and HLA in healthy donors. With 60 Vbeta and 13 Jbeta primers, the PCR was carried out. The method was immunoSEQ multiplex PCR; TCRdb's version includes in-frame clones alone and lacks a portion of them. The profile shows about 93,000 clones, approximately 80% of them singletons. The source material was PBMCs. The receptors come from a man between 50 and 59 years old in good health and CMV-seronegative.

This clone was observed a single time. The chain employs TRBV2 and TRBJ1-4, with a tentative D call TRBD1 (6 bases). The V and J ends lost 0 bases and 7 bases respectively, with 18 bases between them. CDR3 length equals 17 residues. The germline gives CDR1 SNHLY, CDR2 FYNNEI. The chain's CDR3 is CASSEAGAGRRGEKLFF. The CDR3 nucleotides read TGTGCCAGCAGTGAAGCGGGGGCAGGGCGCCGGGGTGAAAAACTGTTTTTT.

This clone was observed once. The chain combines TRBV4-1 with TRBJ1-5, with TRBD1 identical over 7 bases. The junction had 11 bases not matched to a gene; V was cut back by 3 bases and J by 0 bases. Germline values: CDR1 MGHRA, CDR2 YSYEKL. The CDR3 runs 18 residues. The CDR3 reads CASSQPDRAGYSNQPQHF. CDR3 DNA sequence: TGCGCCAGCAGCCAGCCAGACAGGGCGGGTTATAGCAATCAGCCCCAGCATTTT.

This clone showed up just once. An end of the junction does not agree with germline; a read error may underlie this. The chain couples TRBV10-3 to TRBJ1-1; tentative D call: TRBD1 (5 bases). CDR1 ENHRY and CDR2 SYGVKD come from the germline V gene. This CDR3 comprises 13 residues. Here the CDR3 reads CAIRDTENTESFF. The CDR3 nucleotides read TGTGCCATCAGGGACACGGAGAACACTGAATCTTTCTTT.

The chain is built from TRBV7-3 and TRBJ2-1, with TRBD2 matching over 10 bases. Losses at the gene ends were 5 bases for V and 7 bases for J; bases not matched to a gene: 8. Germline V gene sequence: CDR1 SGHTA, CDR2 FQGTGA. CDR3 size: 15 residues. CDR3 loop: CASSTTSGAGNEQFF. The CDR3 DNA is TGTGCCAGCAGCACTACTAGCGGGGCCGGAAATGAGCAGTTCTTC. The variable domain in full, with the rest retrieved from reference TRBV7-3 and TRBJ2-1, is GAGVSQTPSNKVTEKGKYVELRCDPISGHTALYWYRQSLGQGPEFLIYFQGTGAADDSGLPNDRFFAVRPEGSVSTLKIQRTERGDSAVYLCASSTTSGAGNEQFFGPGTRLTVL.

Comment on this clone: A read error may account for a junction end that differs from germline. This rearrangement joins TRBV4-1 to TRBJ2-5, with D possibly TRBD1 on 6 matching bases. CDR3 size: 15 residues. Per the germline V gene, CDR1 is MGHRA and CDR2 is YSYEKL. CDR3 sequence (DNA): TGCGCCAGCAGCCGCGTAGGACAGCCCCAAGAGGCCCAGTACTTC. It is translated as CASSRVGQPQEAQYF.

V gene TRBV7-3 combines with J gene TRBJ1-2, with 8 bases matching TRBD1. CDR1 is SGHTA and CDR2 is FQGTGA in the germline V gene. The CDR3 consists of 14 residues. Trimming took 5 bases from V and 8 from J; bases not matched to a gene: 10. CDR3 nucleotide sequence: TGTGCCAGCAGCACATACGACAGGGGCGCAGGCTACACCTTC. Its translation is CASSTYDRGAGYTF.

This chain joins TRBV2 and TRBJ1-5; 7 nucleotides agree with TRBD1. The V gene's germline CDR1 is SNHLY and CDR2 FYNNEI. The V gene end was trimmed by 2 bases and the J gene end by 0 bases; junction bases not matched to a gene: 10. This CDR3 is built from 18 residues. In DNA, the CDR3 is TGTGCCAGCAGTGAATCCCGCGGGACAGCGAATAGCAATCAGCCCCAGCATTTT. Translation: CASSESRGTANSNQPQHF.

This sequence joins TRBV5-4 and TRBJ2-3; 13 bases are shared with TRBD2. Trimming removed 0 bases from V and 2 bases from J; junction bases left unmatched: 3. The CDR3 covers 17 residues. Looked up from germline, CDR1 is SGHNT and CDR2 is YYREEE (reference sequence). The CDR3 nucleotides are TGTGCCAGCAGCTTGGGGACTAGCGGGGGCTCCACAGATACGCAGTATTTT. Amino acid sequence: CASSLGTSGGSTDTQYF.